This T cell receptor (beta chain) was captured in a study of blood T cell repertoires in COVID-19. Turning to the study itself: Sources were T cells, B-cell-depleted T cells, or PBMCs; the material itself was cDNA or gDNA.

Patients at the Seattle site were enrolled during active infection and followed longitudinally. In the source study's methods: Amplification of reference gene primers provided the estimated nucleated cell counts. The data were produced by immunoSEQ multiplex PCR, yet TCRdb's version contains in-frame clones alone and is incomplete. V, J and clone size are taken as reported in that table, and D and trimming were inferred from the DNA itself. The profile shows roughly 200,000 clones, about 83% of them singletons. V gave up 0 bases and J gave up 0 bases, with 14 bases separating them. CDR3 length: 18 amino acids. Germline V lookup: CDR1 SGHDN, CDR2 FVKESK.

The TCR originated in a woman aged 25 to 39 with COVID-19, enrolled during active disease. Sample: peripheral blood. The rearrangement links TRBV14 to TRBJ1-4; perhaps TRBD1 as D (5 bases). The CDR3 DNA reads TGTGCCAGCAGCCAAGATAGGCGGGGGATAGCAACTAATGAAAAACTGTTTTTT. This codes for CASSQDRRGIATNEKLFF. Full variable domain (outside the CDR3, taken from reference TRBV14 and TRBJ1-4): EAGVTQFPSHSVIEKGQTVTLRCDPISGHDNLYWYRRVMGKEIKFLLHFVKESKQDESGMPNNRFLAERTGGTYSTLKVQPAELEDSGVYFCASSQDRRGIATNEKLFFGSGTQLSVL.